The clone carrying this T cell receptor beta chain was recorded only once. The PCR ran on 60 Vbeta and 13 Jbeta primers. Profiling relied on immunoSEQ multiplex PCR, and the TCRdb table lists in-frame clones only, not all of them. The repertoire holds 150,000 to 200,000 clones, 70% to 90% seen once, with 2.3% in the top ten. This record belongs to a study of cytomegalovirus exposure and HLA in healthy donors. The CDR3 is made up of 14 amino acids. Germline loops: CDR1 SGHNT, CDR2 YYREEE (reference sequence). Trimming left V 2 bases short and J 7 bases short, with 12 bases between. This sequence was found in a woman in her forties or fifties in good health and CMV-seronegative. The chain is built from TRBV5-4 and TRBJ1-4, with a possible D match to TRBD1 (5 bases). Sample: PBMCs. The CDR3 reads CASSLGTLSEKLFF. The CDR3 DNA reads TGTGCCAGCAGCTTAGGGACTCTGAGTGAAAAACTGTTTTTT.